This note documents a single T cell receptor beta chain sequence. These data are taken from a study of blood T cell repertoires in COVID-19. At the level of the study: Sites in the United States, Italy and Spain provided acute and convalescent COVID-19 samples. The cDNA or gDNA used as material had been derived from T cells, B-cell-depleted T cells, or PBMCs.

Germline V gene data show CDR1 as MNHEY and CDR2 as SVGEGT. The V segment lost 5 bases and the J segment 0 bases; nucleotides outside the gene matches: 0. The length of the CDR3 is 13 residues. Methods used by the authors: For nucleated cells, counts were estimated from reference gene primer amplification. Generated by immunoSEQ multiplex PCR, the TCRdb table keeps only in-frame clones and is missing some. V and J calls and clone size are as listed in that table; D and trimming were resolved from the DNA. The sample has some 200,000 clones; about 83% are singletons. The sequenced sample was peripheral blood. The sequence was collected from a man between 18 and 35 years old with active or convalescent COVID-19. The chain combines TRBV6-2 or TRBV6-3 with TRBJ1-1; 7 bases map to TRBD1. The CDR3 region has the DNA TGTGCCAGCAGTACAGGGGTGAACACTGAAGCTTTCTTT. This sequence encodes CASSTGVNTEAFF.